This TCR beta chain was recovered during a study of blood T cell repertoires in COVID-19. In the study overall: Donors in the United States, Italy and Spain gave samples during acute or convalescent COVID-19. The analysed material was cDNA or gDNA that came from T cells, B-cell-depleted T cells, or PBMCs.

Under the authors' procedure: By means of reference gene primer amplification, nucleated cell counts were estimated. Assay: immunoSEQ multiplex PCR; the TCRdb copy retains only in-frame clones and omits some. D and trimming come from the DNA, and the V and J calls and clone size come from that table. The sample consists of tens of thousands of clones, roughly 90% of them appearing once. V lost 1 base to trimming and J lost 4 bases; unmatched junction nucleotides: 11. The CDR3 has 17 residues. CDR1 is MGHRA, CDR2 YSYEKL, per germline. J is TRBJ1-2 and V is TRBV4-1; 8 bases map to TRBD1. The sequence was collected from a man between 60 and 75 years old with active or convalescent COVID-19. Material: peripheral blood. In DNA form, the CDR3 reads TGCGCCAGCAGCCAAGCCCCTCTCCCCACAGGGGGCTATGGCTACACCTTC. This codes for CASSQAPLPTGGYGYTF.